Below, 10 T cell receptor beta chains from the same sample are listed, as sequenced in a study of blood T cell repertoires in COVID-19 (TCRdb year 2020). Receptor libraries were prepared by the immunoSEQ multiplex PCR assay. TCRdb limited this immuneACCESS table to in-frame rearrangements with V and J called. A share of clones is missing; checked studies link under half to unresolved V genes, and the rest is unexplained. This sample is represented by approximately 120,000 clones; around four fifths of them were singletons. Clones ranked in the top ten supply approximately 5.7% of the sample. What was sequenced was peripheral blood. These receptors originate from a man aged 60 to 75 with acute or convalescent COVID-19.

A single count supports this clone. The V call is TRBV10-2, the J call TRBJ2-3; TRBD1 agrees at 11 bases. Germline V gene data show CDR1 as WSHSY and CDR2 as SAAADI. The CDR3 has 15 residues. J gave up 4 bases and V 2 bases, and 2 bases lay outside the gene matches. The DNA for the CDR3 is TGCGCCAGCAGTGAGCCGGGACAGGGGGCAGATACGCAGTATTTT. It is translated as CASSEPGQGADTQYF.

This clone was counted only a few times. Other DNA variants within this sample encode the same CDR3. The rearrangement links TRBV25-1 to TRBJ2-7; D remains ambiguous. V was pared by 4 bases and J by 3 bases, with 4 bases between. Germline V lookup: CDR1 MGHDK, CDR2 SYGVNS. The CDR3 length is 11 residues. The DNA for the CDR3 is TGTGCCAGCAGTGCCTACTACGAGCAGTACTTC. This translates into CASSAYYEQYF.

V usage is TRBV6-5 and J usage is TRBJ1-1; D not resolved. Trimming removed 5 bases from V and 4 bases from J, with 14 bases in between. The CDR3 length is 14 residues. Germline V gene lookup returns CDR1 MNHEY and CDR2 SVGAGI. CDR3 in DNA: TGTGCCAGCAGTCGTCAGATAGGGAGCACTGAAGCTTTCTTT. This encodes CASSRQIGSTEAFF.

The chain carries TRBV6-2 or TRBV6-3 and TRBJ1-6; 7 bases agree with TRBD1. CDR1 and CDR2 (germline): MNHEY, SVGEGT. The CDR3 is 12 amino acids. Trimming took 6 bases from V and 16 from J; bases not matched to a gene: 9. DNA for the CDR3: TGTGCCAGCAGCCCCGGGACAGAAGTTCTCCACTTT. It translates to CASSPGTEVLHF.

V usage is TRBV18 and J usage is TRBJ1-1; D is undetermined. Trimming left V 3 bases short and J 1 base short, with 9 bases between. The CDR3 has 14 residues. The V gene's germline CDR1 is KGHSH and CDR2 LQKENI. CDR3 sequence (DNA): TGTGCCAGCTCACCCGGAGTCGCGAACACTGAAGCTTTCTTT. Its translation is CASSPGVANTEAFF.

This clone was detected a few times. This chain uses TRBV6-1 with TRBJ1-4; 7 bases agree with TRBD1. The CDR3 runs 16 residues. The germline gives CDR1 MNHNS, CDR2 SASEGT. J gave up 3 bases and V 4 bases, and 8 bases lay outside the gene matches. DNA for the CDR3: TGTGCCAGCAGTGCGGGGACAGCGTTTGCTAATGAAAAACTGTTTTTT. It encodes CASSAGTAFANEKLFF.

This chain joins TRBV28 and TRBJ1-4; the match to TRBD1 covers 10 bases. Germline assignment: CDR1 MDHEN and CDR2 SYDVKM. Trimming took 10 bases from V and 6 from J; bases not matched to a gene: 8. CDR3 length equals 14 residues. The CDR3 reads CAIYSGTGDEKLFF. The DNA of the CDR3 is TGTGCCATCTACTCCGGGACAGGGGATGAAAAACTGTTTTTT.

The genes are TRBV7-2 and TRBJ2-3; TRBD2 aligns across 8 bases. The germline V gene encodes CDR1 SGHTA and CDR2 FQGNSA. With V trimmed by 5 bases and J by 12 bases, 13 bases remained unmatched. The CDR3 has 14 amino acids. The CDR3 region has the DNA TGTGCCAGCAGCCAGCGGGGGTACGGGGTCTCACAGTATTTT. Translating it yields CASSQRGYGVSQYF. Full variable domain (rest looked up from reference TRBV7-2 and TRBJ2-3): GAGVSQSPSNKVTEKGKDVELRCDPISGHTALYWYRQSLGQGLEFLIYFQGNSAPDKSGLPSDRFSAERTGGSVSTLTIQRTQQEDSAVYLCASSQRGYGVSQYFGPGTRLTVL.

This chain joins TRBV5-1 and TRBJ2-2, with D unclear. This CDR3 is built from 15 residues. Germline V gives CDR1 SGHRS, CDR2 YFSETQ. V was trimmed by 1 base and J by 1 base, leaving 8 bases between them. CDR3 coding DNA: TGCGCCAGCAGCTTGCAGACTCAGAACACCGGGGAGCTGTTTTTT. Protein sequence: CASSLQTQNTGELFF.

This chain links TRBV24-1 with TRBJ2-3; D gene unclear. The germline V gene encodes CDR1 KGHDR and CDR2 SFDVKD. The CDR3 length is 15 residues. Trimming shortened V by 3 bases and J by 5 bases, and 14 bases separated the two germline ends. The CDR3 sequence is CATSDAALALDTQYF. DNA for the CDR3: TGTGCCACCAGTGATGCCGCTTTGGCTTTAGATACGCAGTATTTT.